The next 10 T cell receptor beta chains were all read from a single sample in a study of PD-L1 blockade in urothelial cancer. Using immunoSEQ multiplex PCR, the repertoire was profiled, and TCRdb retains in-frame clones only, with some absent. The sample records 45,000 to 50,000 clones, roughly 80% being singletons. As to time point: peripheral blood 6 weeks after treatment start. Sequenced here: PBMCs, sampled around atezolizumab (anti-PD-L1) treatment. These receptors were collected from a man between 65 and 85 years old with urothelial cancer.

The V and J genes are TRBV30 and TRBJ2-1, with D possibly matching TRBD2 (5 bases). CDR1 and CDR2 (germline): GTSNPN, SVGIG (reference sequence). The CDR3 totals 13 residues. Trimming removed 0 bases from V and 10 bases from J, with 13 bases in between. Here the CDR3 reads CAWSVESGSEQFF. The CDR3 nucleotides are TGTGCCTGGAGTGTAGAATCTGGGAGCGAGCAGTTCTTC.

The chain carries TRBV5-4 and TRBJ2-5; the D gene is possibly TRBD1 (6 bases). Germline CDR1 reads SGHNT; CDR2 reads YYREEE (reference sequence). The CDR3 consists of 13 residues. Trimming stripped 3 bases from V and 2 bases from J, with 8 bases between. The CDR3 sequence is CASSWDIQETQYF. The CDR3 DNA is TGTGCCAGCAGCTGGGACATTCAAGAGACCCAGTACTTC.

The chain combines TRBV7-9 with TRBJ1-2, with 8 bases matching TRBD1. The CDR3 covers 13 residues. V lost 6 bases and J lost 4; bases outside the gene matches: 4. Germline V gene lookup returns CDR1 SEHNR and CDR2 FQNEAQ (reference sequence). DNA for the CDR3: TGTGCCAGCAGGTGGGGACAGGTCTATGGCTACACCTTC. Protein product: CASRWGQVYGYTF.

CDR3 DNA: TGTGCCAGCAGTCCCCCCGGGATGGACGACCGGAGCACTGAAGCTTTCTTT. It encodes CASSPPGMDDRSTEAFF. The chain combines TRBV28 with TRBJ1-1, with D unresolved. V shed 5 bases and J shed 4 bases, with 23 bases lying between them. Germline V lookup: CDR1 MDHEN, CDR2 SYDVKM. This CDR3 has 17 residues.

The J gene is TRBJ2-7, the V gene TRBV27; 8 bases align to TRBD1. The CDR3 extends over 15 amino acids. V shed 6 bases and J 0 bases; nucleotides not matched to a gene: 7. Per germline, CDR1 MNHEY and CDR2 SMNVEV (reference sequence). CDR3 protein: CASRPGGISSYEQYF. CDR3 nucleotides: TGTGCCAGCAGGCCAGGGGGCATTAGCTCCTACGAGCAGTACTTC.

The chain combines TRBV28 with TRBJ2-7; TRBD2 matches at 11 bases. The V and J ends lost 7 bases and 2 bases, in that order; junction bases with no gene match: 10. This CDR3 has 16 amino acids. Germline V lookup: CDR1 MDHEN, CDR2 SYDVKM. CDR3 sequence reads: CASTPQLAGAAYEQYF. DNA of the CDR3: TGTGCCAGCACCCCTCAACTAGCGGGAGCTGCCTACGAGCAGTACTTC.

The chain couples TRBV15 to TRBJ2-7; 10 nucleotides line up with TRBD1. Germline V gene data show CDR1 as LNHNV and CDR2 as YYDKDF (reference sequence). The CDR3 has 13 residues. The V segment lost 3 bases and the J segment 6 bases; nucleotides outside the gene matches: 2. This CDR3 is CATSSGTGVEQYF. The CDR3 coding sequence is TGTGCCACCAGCAGTGGGACAGGGGTCGAGCAGTACTTC.

This sequence joins TRBV5-4 and TRBJ1-2, with 8 positions matching TRBD1. Germline-derived CDR1 and CDR2 are SGHNT and YYREEE (reference sequence). The CDR3 spans 12 residues. The J segment lost 7 bases and the V segment lost 7 bases, leaving 6 bases of the junction unmatched. The CDR3 spells CASHGQGFGYTF. The CDR3 coding sequence is TGTGCCAGCCATGGACAGGGCTTTGGCTACACCTTC.

V and J are TRBV18 and TRBJ2-1, with D perhaps TRBD1 (6 bases). The CDR3 is 14 residues long. Germline loops: CDR1 KGHSH, CDR2 LQKENI. Trimming took 5 bases from V and 2 from J, leaving 10 bases between them. CDR3: CASSERTAYNEQFF. The CDR3 nucleotides are TGTGCCAGCTCAGAACGGACAGCCTACAATGAGCAGTTCTTC.

This clone was recorded a few times. This chain connects TRBV14 to TRBJ1-2; D is unclear. This CDR3 is 12 amino acids long. Germline CDR1 is SGHDN and CDR2 is FVKESK. V was cut by 4 bases and J by 5 bases, with 8 bases left in between. In DNA, the CDR3 is TGTGCCAGCAGCCTGGGCCCGTATGGCTACACCTTC. Translation: CASSLGPYGYTF.